This TCR beta chain derives from a study of T-cell reconstitution after alpha-beta-depleted transplantation in children. Broader study findings: Most T-cell counts and diversity one year after the transplant came from T cells that were newly produced.

Unique molecular identifiers were used in preparing the TCRbeta library. MiXCR, applied by TCRdb to the PCR reads, yields one record per CDR3 protein. This sample has roughly 220,000 distinct CDR3 sequences, with 7.5% to 9.5% found just once. The CDR3 runs to 15 residues. The germline gives CDR1 SGHTA, CDR2 FQGTGA. Trimming pared 4 bases from V and 0 bases from J, leaving 13 bases between. In the case of this clonotype: Antigen unknown.

The receptor was isolated from a male patient under 10 years old who had a stem cell transplant for acute myeloid leukemia, so the T cells may come from the graft donor. This specimen was PBMCs, mostly from graft donor cells, taken 360 days after TCRalphabeta/CD19-depleted stem cell transplant. The V gene is TRBV7-3, the J gene TRBJ2-7; perhaps TRBD2 as D (6 bases). CDR3 amino acids: CASSSTGLHSYEQYF. The CDR3 DNA reads as TGTGCCAGCAGCTCCACGGGACTTCACTCCTACGAGCAGTACTTC.